This TCR beta chain was profiled in a study of blood T cell repertoires in COVID-19. About the study: Acute and convalescent COVID-19 specimens originated in the United States, Italy and Spain. Sources were T cells, B-cell-depleted T cells, or PBMCs; the material itself was cDNA or gDNA.

This clone showed up just a few times. In the original analysis: Using reference gene primer amplification, nucleated cell counts were estimated. Assay: immunoSEQ multiplex PCR; the TCRdb copy retains only in-frame clones and omits some. That table gives V, J and clone size, and the DNA gave D and trimming. The sample records more than 80,000 clones, 88% being singletons. CDR1 and CDR2 (germline): LNHDA, SQIVND (reference sequence). The CDR3 extends over 16 amino acids. V gave up 5 bases and J gave up 2 bases, with 18 bases separating them. Material: peripheral blood. This sequence joins TRBV19 and TRBJ1-1; D may be TRBD1 (5 bases). This clonotype was sampled from a man of 80 years or more with acute or convalescent COVID-19. The CDR3 region has the DNA TGTGCCAGTAGTTCCTACCCCAGGGAGGTTAACACTGAAGCTTTCTTT. Translation: CASSSYPREVNTEAFF.